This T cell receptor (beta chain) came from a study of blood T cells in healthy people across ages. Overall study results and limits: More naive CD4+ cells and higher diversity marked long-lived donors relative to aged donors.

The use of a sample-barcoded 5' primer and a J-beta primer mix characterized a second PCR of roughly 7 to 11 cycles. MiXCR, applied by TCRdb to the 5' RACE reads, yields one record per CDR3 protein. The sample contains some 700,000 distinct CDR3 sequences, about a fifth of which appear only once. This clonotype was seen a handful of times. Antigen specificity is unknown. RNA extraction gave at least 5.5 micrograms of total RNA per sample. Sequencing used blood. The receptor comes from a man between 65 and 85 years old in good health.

The CDR3: CASSYSRTSVSSGANVLTF. The CDR3, as DNA: TGTGCCAGCAGTTACTCGAGGACTAGCGTAAGCTCTGGGGCCAACGTCCTGACTTTC. The chain uses TRBV6-5 and TRBJ2-6; 9 bases are a match to TRBD2. The CDR3 covers 19 residues. Looked up from germline, CDR1 is MNHEY and CDR2 is SVGAGI. J gave up 0 bases and V 0 bases, and 6 bases lay outside the gene matches.